This T cell receptor (beta chain) was documented in a study of blood T cell repertoires in COVID-19. Sequencing was performed with immunoSEQ multiplex PCR; in TCRdb, only in-frame clones are kept and a portion is missing. The sample lists 310,000 or so clones, 89% seen once, with around 6.6% in the top ten. Germline loops: CDR1 SGHDT, CDR2 YYEEEE. This CDR3 is 15 amino acids long. J gave up 3 bases and V 4 bases, and 6 bases lay outside the gene matches. The sequencing input was peripheral blood. The TCR originated in a man younger than 35 who had recovered from COVID-19. The rearrangement uses TRBV5-6 and TRBJ2-1; 8 nucleotides match TRBD1. CDR3 nucleotide sequence: TGTGCCAGCAGCGAGGACAGGGAAAGCTACAATGAGCAGTTCTTC. Its protein product is CASSEDRESYNEQFF.